A selection of T cell receptor beta chains follows, all from one sample in a study of tumor-infiltrating lymphocytes in localized non-small cell lung cancer. TCRdb's table, derived via immunoSEQ multiplex PCR, lists solely in-frame clones and lacks some. The sample yields more than 10,000 clones, roughly four fifths seen once. The specimen sequenced was uninvolved lung tissue not adjacent to the tumor. These receptors all come from a human donor with non-small cell lung cancer. Each CDR3 is given with its conserved first and last residue. A D gene is named only where the DNA matches it firmly. Clone sizes are given selectively: once, few, many, or a class where the clone is expanded.

cdr3_aa	cdr3_nt	clone_size	j_call	v_call	d_call
CASSLIGQDTGELFF	TGTGCCAGCAGCTTGATTGGACAGGACACCGGGGAGCTGTTTTTT	-	TRBJ2-2	TRBV5-8	TRBD1
CASSLGLVEDEQFF	TGTGCCAGCAGCTTAGGACTAGTAGAGGATGAGCAGTTCTTC	few	TRBJ2-1	TRBV7-9	-
CASSFSPGRRSYEQYF	TGTGCCAGCAGCTTTTCTCCGGGACGTCGATCCTACGAGCAGTACTTC	-	TRBJ2-7	TRBV7-2	-
CASRIPGRSSYNSPLHF	TGTGCCAGCAGAATTCCGGGACGTAGCTCCTATAATTCACCCCTCCACTTT	-	TRBJ1-6	TRBV11-2	-
CASSLEAATGNTIYF	TGTGCCAGCAGCTTAGAGGCGGCTACTGGAAACACCATATATTTT	-	TRBJ1-3	TRBV7-2	-
CASSIWDNYGYTF	TGTGCCAGTAGTATATGGGACAACTATGGCTACACCTTC	-	TRBJ1-2	TRBV19	-
CASSVTGGGYEQYF	TGTGCCAGCAGTGTTACCGGGGGGGGATACGAGCAGTACTTC	-	TRBJ2-7	TRBV2	TRBD2
CASPDLGAGEKLFF	TGTGCAAGTCCCGATCTGGGGGCGGGTGAAAAACTGTTTTTT	-	TRBJ1-4	TRBV12-2	-
CASSPQGIGNQPQHF	TGTGCCAGCAGCCCACAGGGGATCGGCAATCAGCCCCAGCATTTT	-	TRBJ1-5	TRBV7-2	TRBD1
CASSLRGLGGYTF	TGTGCCAGCAGTTTGAGGGGGCTGGGTGGCTACACCTTC	-	TRBJ1-2	TRBV27	TRBD1
CASSSPDRGSNQPQHF	TGTGCCAGCAGTTCACCGGACAGGGGGAGCAATCAGCCCCAGCATTTT	-	TRBJ1-5	TRBV6-6	TRBD1
CASSLGGPYNEQFF	TGCGCCAGCAGCTTGGGGGGTCCCTACAATGAGCAGTTCTTC	-	TRBJ2-1	TRBV5-1	-
CASKGSTEAFF	TGTGCCAGTAAAGGGTCCACTGAAGCTTTCTTT	-	TRBJ1-1	TRBV19	-
CASSQRIGNQPQHF	TGTGCCAGCAGCCAGAGGATCGGCAATCAGCCCCAGCATTTT	-	TRBJ1-5	TRBV6-1	-
CASSIWPGESYGYTF	TGTGCCAGTAGTATATGGCCAGGGGAATCGTATGGCTACACCTTC	-	TRBJ1-2	TRBV19	-
CSVQKAGAGTGELFF	TGCAGCGTTCAGAAAGCAGGGGCGGGCACCGGGGAGCTGTTTTTT	-	TRBJ2-2	TRBV29-1	-
CASSLVGGEVNTEAFF	TGTGCCAGCAGCTTGGTGGGTGGGGAAGTGAACACTGAAGCTTTCTTT	-	TRBJ1-1	TRBV5-6	-
CASGTGFKLFF	TGTGCCAGCGGTACAGGGTTCAAACTGTTTTTT	-	TRBJ1-4	TRBV21-1	-
CASSDGPYTSAGNTIYF	TGTGCCAGCAGTGACGGGCCTTACACCTCTGCTGGAAACACCATATATTTT	-	TRBJ1-3	TRBV6-1	-
CASSQMEGSPLHF	TGTGCCAGCAGCCAGATGGAGGGTTCACCCCTCCACTTT	-	TRBJ1-6	TRBV7-6	-
CASSSNRGAGGYTF	TGTGCCAGCAGCTCGAACCGTGGGGCAGGTGGCTACACCTTC	-	TRBJ1-2	TRBV5-4	-
CASSLATGPELFF	TGTGCCAGCAGCTTGGCAACAGGGCCGGAACTGTTTTTT	-	TRBJ1-4	TRBV5-5	-
CASSQESAINYGYTF	TGCGCCAGCAGCCAAGAGTCAGCAATTAACTATGGCTACACCTTC	-	TRBJ1-2	TRBV4-3	-
CSVEGDLAGDPSSYNEQFF	TGCAGCGTTGAAGGAGACCTAGCGGGGGACCCAAGCTCCTACAATGAGCAGTTCTTC	-	TRBJ2-1	TRBV29-1	TRBD2
CATSGGLGGFRDTQYF	TGTGCCACCAGCGGGGGACTAGGGGGGTTTAGAGATACGCAGTATTTT	-	TRBJ2-3	TRBV15	TRBD2
CASSPAVGSEQYF	TGTGCCAGCAGCCCAGCTGTTGGGAGCGAGCAGTACTTC	few	TRBJ2-7	TRBV7-2	-
CASSLEGREPPYGYTF	TGTGCCAGCAGCTTAGAAGGCAGGGAGCCCCCATATGGCTACACCTTC	-	TRBJ1-2	TRBV5-5	-
CSVGDRSFEAFF	TGCAGCGTGGGGGACAGATCTTTTGAAGCTTTCTTT	-	TRBJ1-1	TRBV29-1	TRBD1
CASSERNLYNEQFF	TGTGCCAGCAGTGAGCGAAACCTCTACAATGAGCAGTTCTTC	large	TRBJ2-1	TRBV6-1	-
CASSSGARGREQFF	TGTGCCAGCAGCTCGGGGGCCAGGGGGCGTGAGCAGTTCTTC	few	TRBJ2-1	TRBV11-3	TRBD1
CASSQGPYEQFF	TGCGCCAGCAGCCAAGGCCCCTATGAGCAGTTCTTC	-	TRBJ2-1	TRBV4-1	-
CASSQGGILNSPLHF	TGTGCCAGCAGCCAAGGAGGGATCCTCAATTCACCCCTCCACTTT	-	TRBJ1-6	TRBV14	-
CASSTTKNTEAFF	TGTGCCAGTAGTACGACGAAAAACACTGAAGCTTTCTTT	few	TRBJ1-1	TRBV19	-
CASSIGPGQPQHF	TGTGCCAGCAGCATTGGGCCTGGACAGCCCCAGCATTTT	-	TRBJ1-5	TRBV7-6	-
CASSRVGNSPLHF	TGTGCCAGCAGCAGGGTTGGGAATTCACCCCTCCACTTT	medium-sized	TRBJ1-6	TRBV25-1	-
CASKTSGNEQYF	TGTGCCAGCAAGACTAGCGGCAACGAGCAGTACTTC	-	TRBJ2-7	TRBV6-5	TRBD2
CASSLRRDPYGYTF	TGTGCCAGCAGCTTGCGCAGGGACCCCTATGGCTACACCTTC	-	TRBJ1-2	TRBV5-4	-
CASSYLPGTRSKGYTF	TGTGCCAGCAGTTACTTACCGGGGACACGGTCGAAAGGCTACACCTTC	-	TRBJ1-2	TRBV6-5	-
CASRLDRDKYSGNTIYF	TGTGCAAGTCGCTTGGATAGGGACAAATACTCTGGAAACACCATATATTTT	-	TRBJ1-3	TRBV12-2	-
CASSVGASGAGDTQYF	TGTGCCAGCAGCGTAGGGGCTAGCGGGGCGGGAGATACGCAGTATTTT	-	TRBJ2-3	TRBV9	TRBD2
CASSSGQRYNSPLHF	TGTGCCAGCAGTTCCGGACAGAGATATAATTCACCCCTCCACTTT	-	TRBJ1-6	TRBV28	-
CAISTGTGSTDTQYF	TGTGCCATCAGCACCGGGACAGGGAGCACAGATACGCAGTATTTT	-	TRBJ2-3	TRBV10-3	TRBD1
CAWSGQGGLKHF	TGTGCCTGGAGCGGACAGGGGGGCCTAAAGCATTTT	-	TRBJ1-5	TRBV30	TRBD1
CASSQDLPGGRRYEQYF	TGCGCCAGCAGCCAAGACCTACCAGGGGGGCGGAGATACGAGCAGTACTTC	-	TRBJ2-7	TRBV4-3	-
CASSLRSSGGALEQFF	TGTGCCAGCAGCTTACGGTCTAGCGGGGGGGCGTTGGAGCAGTTCTTC	-	TRBJ2-1	TRBV7-8	TRBD2
CASSFLGTGMYGYTF	TGTGCCAGCAGTTTCCTGGGCACAGGGATGTATGGCTACACCTTC	-	TRBJ1-2	TRBV6-1	-
CASSVRDGEGNEQFF	TGTGCCAGCAGTGTCCGGGACGGGGAGGGCAATGAGCAGTTCTTC	-	TRBJ2-1	TRBV6-5	TRBD2
CASSNTGGRGYGYTF	TGTGCCAGCAGCAACACAGGGGGAAGGGGCTATGGCTACACCTTC	-	TRBJ1-2	TRBV27	TRBD1
CASSFFVAGGHEQYF	TGTGCCAGCAGCTTCTTCGTAGCGGGGGGGCACGAGCAGTACTTC	-	TRBJ2-7	TRBV7-9	TRBD2
CASSRVSPGQGSSETYEQYF	TGCGCCAGCAGCCGCGTATCTCCGGGACAGGGTTCTTCCGAAACCTACGAGCAGTACTTC	few	TRBJ2-7	TRBV5-1	TRBD1
CASSEPRGEQFF	TGCGCCAGCAGTGAGCCCCGGGGGGAGCAGTTCTTC	-	TRBJ2-1	TRBV10-2	-
CASGGGGRRGETQYF	TGTGCCAGTGGTGGAGGGGGCCGGCGGGGTGAGACCCAGTACTTC	once	TRBJ2-5	TRBV6-6	-
CASSQGQGYNSPLHF	TGTGCCAGCAGCCAAGGACAGGGTTATAATTCACCCCTCCACTTT	-	TRBJ1-6	TRBV14	TRBD1
CASSSQGNTIYF	TGTGCCAGCAGCTCCCAGGGAAACACCATATATTTT	-	TRBJ1-3	TRBV7-2	-
CASKLAGGQADTQYF	TGCGCCAGCAAACTAGCGGGGGGGCAGGCAGATACGCAGTATTTT	-	TRBJ2-3	TRBV5-1	TRBD2
CASSAPRFSTGTTHSGYTF	TGTGCCAGCAGCGCCCCGAGGTTCTCGACAGGGACCACCCATAGTGGCTACACCTTC	-	TRBJ1-2	TRBV9	TRBD1